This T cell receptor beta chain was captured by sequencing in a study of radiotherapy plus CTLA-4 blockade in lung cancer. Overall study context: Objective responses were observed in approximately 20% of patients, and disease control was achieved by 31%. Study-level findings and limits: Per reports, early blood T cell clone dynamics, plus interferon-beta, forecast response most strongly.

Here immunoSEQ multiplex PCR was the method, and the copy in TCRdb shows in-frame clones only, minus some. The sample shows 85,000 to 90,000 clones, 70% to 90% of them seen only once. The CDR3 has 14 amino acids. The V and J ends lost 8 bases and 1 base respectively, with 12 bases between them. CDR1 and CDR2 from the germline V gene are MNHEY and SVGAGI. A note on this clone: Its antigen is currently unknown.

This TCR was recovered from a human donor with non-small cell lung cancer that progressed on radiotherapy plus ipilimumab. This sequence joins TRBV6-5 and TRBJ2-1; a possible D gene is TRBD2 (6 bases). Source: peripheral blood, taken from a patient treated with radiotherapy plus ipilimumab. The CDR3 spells CASGRSGSYNEQFF. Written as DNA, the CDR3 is TGTGCCAGCGGACGAAGCGGGTCCTACAATGAGCAGTTCTTC.